The clone carrying this T cell receptor beta chain was detected many times. What it recognizes is unknown. The data belong to a study of regulatory T cells in long-lasting Graves disease. Time point specified: persistent/refractory GD, antithyroid drugs over 5 years with positive TRAb. Researchers made the TCR library from RNA that was extracted from PBMCs. Guidelines of the American Thyroid Association were used to diagnose Graves' disease. The study, taken as a whole, reports: In persistent patients, shared public clonotypes (under 3,000) outnumbered those in new patients (about 1,000).

Germline V CDR1 and CDR2: MNHNS, SASEGT. The CDR3 consists of 16 residues. Trimming took 5 bases from V and 1 from J; bases not matched to a gene: 7. Arm-PCR of CDR3 regions and iRepertoire HTBI primers were used to build TCR beta libraries. Each CDR3 protein gets one entry after TCRdb re-called the multiplex PCR reads with MiXCR. The table lists about 470,000 distinct CDR3 sequences, less than 25% of them singletons. The rearrangement links TRBV6-1 to TRBJ2-2, with 7 nucleotides matching TRBD1. This clonotype was sampled from a female donor with Graves disease. This specimen was peripheral blood mononuclear cells (PBMCs), taken when the disease was refractory, from a patient treated with antithyroid drugs. CDR3 in DNA: TGTGCCAGCAGTCAACCGGGACAGCGGAACACCGGGGAGCTGTTTTTT. Translation gives CASSQPGQRNTGELFF.